A single sample gave rise to the 17 T cell receptor beta chains below, sequenced in a study of cytomegalovirus exposure and HLA in healthy donors. 13 Jbeta primers and 60 Vbeta primers were used for the PCR. The method was immunoSEQ multiplex PCR; TCRdb's version includes in-frame clones alone and lacks a portion of them. The sample lists roughly 190,000 clones; almost 80% were seen once. Specimen: PBMCs. The receptors originated from a woman younger than 35 in good health and CMV-seronegative.

This chain uses TRBV15 with TRBJ2-2; 10 nucleotides agree with TRBD2. The CDR3 consists of 17 residues. V lost 4 bases and J lost 2; bases outside the gene matches: 7. Per germline, CDR1 LNHNV and CDR2 YYDKDF (reference sequence). CDR3 nucleotide sequence: TGTGCCACCAGCAACCCCCGGACTAGCGGTAACACCGGGGAGCTGTTTTTT. Its translation is CATSNPRTSGNTGELFF.

This chain connects TRBV29-1 to TRBJ2-1; the match to TRBD2 covers 11 bases. The CDR3 has 13 amino acids. V gave up 8 bases and J gave up 10 bases; unmatched junction bases: 10. CDR1 is SQVTM, CDR2 ANQGSEA, per germline. The CDR3 DNA follows: TGCAGCTATGAACTAGCGGGAGCGCGGGAGCAGTTCTTC. This translates into CSYELAGAREQFF.

This chain uses TRBV2 with TRBJ2-1; 9 nucleotides line up with TRBD2. Germline CDR1 and CDR2: SNHLY and FYNNEI. The CDR3 spans 16 residues. Germline trimming cut 5 bases from V and 4 bases from J; bases unmatched to any gene: 9. CDR3 residues: CASSLFSSGDYNEQFF. The CDR3 nucleotides are TGTGCCAGCAGTCTCTTTTCTAGCGGGGATTACAATGAGCAGTTCTTC. The full variable domain, rest sourced from reference TRBV2 and TRBJ2-1, is EPEVTQTPSHQVTQMGQEVILRCVPISNHLYFYWYRQILGQKVEFLVSFYNNEISEKSEIFDDQFSVERPDGSNFTLKIRSTKLEDSAMYFCASSLFSSGDYNEQFFGPGTRLTVL.

The genes are TRBV13 and TRBJ2-3, with D perhaps TRBD1 (6 bases). This CDR3 is 13 amino acids long. With 5 bases removed from V and 2 bases from J, the gap between germline ends came to 8 bases. Germline lookup yields CDR1 PRHDT and CDR2 FYEKMQ (reference sequence). CDR3 residues: CASSRDNTDTQYF. In DNA form, the CDR3 reads TGTGCCAGCAGCCGGGACAACACAGATACGCAGTATTTT.

The J gene is TRBJ2-2, the V gene TRBV27; 9 bases map to TRBD1. V was clipped by 5 bases and J by 5 bases; unmatched bases: 6. Germline loops: CDR1 MNHEY, CDR2 SMNVEV (reference sequence). There are 15 residues in the CDR3. CDR3 DNA: TGTGCCAGCAGTGTGGACAGGGGTGTGACCGGGGAGCTGTTTTTT. Translated: CASSVDRGVTGELFF.

The chain is built from TRBV7-3 and TRBJ2-1; 9 positions agree with TRBD2. Germline V CDR1 and CDR2: SGHTA, FQGTGA. The CDR3 loop spans 15 amino acids. J was trimmed by 2 bases and V by 5 bases; bases with no gene match: 4. CDR3 in DNA: TGTGCCAGCAGCATCCTAGCGGGAACCTACAATGAGCAGTTCTTC. Residues: CASSILAGTYNEQFF.

J is TRBJ1-2 and V is TRBV25-1; 8 bases are a match to TRBD1. The germline gives CDR1 MGHDK, CDR2 SYGVNS. V was pared by 1 base and J by 3 bases, with 4 bases of the junction left unmatched. This CDR3 comprises 15 residues. The chain's CDR3 is CASSESGGWYYGYTF. DNA of the CDR3: TGTGCCAGCAGTGAATCAGGGGGCTGGTACTATGGCTACACCTTC.

V is TRBV7-2 and J is TRBJ1-3; D unclear. The germline V gene encodes CDR1 SGHTA and CDR2 FQGNSA. The CDR3 is 17 amino acids. Trimming pared 1 base from V and 0 bases from J, leaving 13 bases between. The CDR3 DNA sequence: TGTGCCAGCAGCTTAGTTACGGGAGCTAGCTCTGGAAACACCATATATTTT. As protein: CASSLVTGASSGNTIYF.

The CDR3 loop reads CASSPGTGGINIQYF. CDR3 in DNA: TGTGCCAGTAGTCCCGGGACAGGGGGCATAAACATTCAGTACTTC. J is TRBJ2-4 and V is TRBV19; 12 nucleotides match TRBD1. Trimming took 5 bases from V and 6 from J; bases not matched to a gene: 5. Germline V gene data show CDR1 as LNHDA and CDR2 as SQIVND (reference sequence). The CDR3 sequence is 15 residues long.

The CDR3 region has the DNA TGTGCCTCCGGACTCTATAATAATGAGCAGTTCTTC. Translated: CASGLYNNEQFF. The chain has TRBV19 and TRBJ2-1; D might be TRBD2 (5 bases). Trimming stripped 11 bases from V and 7 bases from J, with 15 bases between. Germline values: CDR1 LNHDA, CDR2 SQIVND (reference sequence). The CDR3 spans 12 residues.

This chain joins TRBV25-1 and TRBJ2-1; unclear D gene. V was trimmed by 3 bases and J by 5 bases, leaving 17 bases between them. Looked up from germline, CDR1 is MGHDK and CDR2 is SYGVNS. The CDR3 loop spans 16 amino acids. The CDR3 loop reads CASSDSLFLGHNEQFF. The CDR3 DNA reads as TGTGCCAGCAGTGACAGTCTTTTCCTAGGCCACAATGAGCAGTTCTTC.

This chain connects TRBV19 to TRBJ1-2; TRBD1 matches 7 bases. Trimming cost V 7 bases and J 2 bases; bases outside gene matches: 4. CDR1 LNHDA and CDR2 SQIVND come from the germline V gene (reference sequence). This CDR3 spans 13 amino acids. The CDR3 nucleotides read TGTGCCAGTACCGAGGACAGGAACTATGGCTACACCTTC. It encodes CASTEDRNYGYTF.

The rearrangement links TRBV27 to TRBJ2-7; weak D call: TRBD2 (5 bases). Germline V CDR1 and CDR2: MNHEY, SMNVEV (reference sequence). V was pared by 8 bases and J by 3 bases, with 17 bases between. The length of the CDR3 is 14 residues. The CDR3 is CASVSGGSNYEQYF. CDR3 sequence (DNA): TGTGCCAGCGTGTCAGGAGGATCGAACTACGAGCAGTACTTC.

This clone was recorded a few times. V is TRBV6-1 and J is TRBJ1-3, with 7 bases fitting TRBD1. After removal of 4 bases from V and 2 bases from J, the junction contained 11 bases not matched to a gene. This CDR3 region has 17 residues. Germline V lookup: CDR1 MNHNS, CDR2 SASEGT. CDR3 DNA sequence: TGTGCCAGCAGTGCGCGACAGGGTGCTTATCCTGGAAACACCATATATTTT. It codes for CASSARQGAYPGNTIYF.

V and J are TRBV28 and TRBJ1-2; D is ambiguous. The germline V and J ends were trimmed by 5 bases and 2 bases, with 6 bases remaining between them. Germline V gene sequence: CDR1 MDHEN, CDR2 SYDVKM. This CDR3 is built from 12 residues. DNA of the CDR3: TGTGCCAGCAGTCCATCCAACTATGGCTACACCTTC. Translating it yields CASSPSNYGYTF.

This chain uses TRBV4-1 with TRBJ1-1, with D perhaps matching TRBD1 (5 bases). Germline loops: CDR1 MGHRA, CDR2 YSYEKL. The CDR3 runs to 13 residues. V dropped 0 bases and J dropped 5 bases, with 7 bases sitting between them. The CDR3 DNA is TGCGCCAGCAGCCAAGAGCCAGGGACTGAAGCTTTCTTT. This encodes CASSQEPGTEAFF.

The CDR3 loop is CASSLAGANEQFF. The DNA of the CDR3 is TGTGCCAGCTCTCTCGCGGGAGCCAATGAGCAGTTCTTC. This rearrangement joins TRBV6-1 to TRBJ2-1, with 7 positions matching TRBD2. This CDR3 spans 13 amino acids. With V trimmed by 8 bases and J by 6 bases, 7 bases remained unmatched. The germline V gene encodes CDR1 MNHNS and CDR2 SASEGT.